This T cell receptor (beta chain) was recovered during a study of blood T cells in healthy people across ages. Sample donors were healthy Caucasian individuals that came from Russia, aged about 6 to 95. General study points: Older age went with lower TCR beta diversity per million T cells, in a roughly linear way. The long-lived group displayed more naive CD4+ cells, plus higher diversity, than the aged donors did.

CDR1 and CDR2 (germline): MGHRA, YSYEKL. The CDR3 is made up of 15 amino acids. This clonotype came up a few times. The antigen remains undetermined. Mismatch with germline at one junction end may stem from a read error. Sample-barcoded 5' priming and a J-beta primer mix drove a second PCR of about 6 to 11 cycles. TCRdb reprocessed the 5' RACE reads with MiXCR, giving one entry per CDR3 protein. The sample has 1.5 million to 2 million distinct CDR3 sequences, roughly 27% seen once; the top ten hold about 8%. The sequence came from a woman aged 25 to 39 in good health. The chain couples TRBV4-1 to TRBJ2-7, with 9 bases aligning to TRBD1. Material for sequencing was blood. The CDR3 sequence: CASNQGGQGSYEQYF. For the CDR3, the DNA is TGCGCCAGCAACCAAGGTGGACAGGGGTCCTACGAGCAGTACTTC.